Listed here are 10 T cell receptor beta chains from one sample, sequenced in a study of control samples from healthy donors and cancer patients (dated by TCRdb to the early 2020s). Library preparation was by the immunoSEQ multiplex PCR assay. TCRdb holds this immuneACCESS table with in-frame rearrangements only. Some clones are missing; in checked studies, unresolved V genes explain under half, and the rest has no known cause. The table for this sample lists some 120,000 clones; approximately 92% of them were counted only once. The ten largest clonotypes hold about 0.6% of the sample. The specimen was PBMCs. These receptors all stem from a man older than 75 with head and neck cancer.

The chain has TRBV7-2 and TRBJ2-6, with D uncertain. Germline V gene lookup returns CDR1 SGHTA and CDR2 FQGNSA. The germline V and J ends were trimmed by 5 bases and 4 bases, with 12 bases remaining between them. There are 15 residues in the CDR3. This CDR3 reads CASSPPRGGANVLTF. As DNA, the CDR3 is TGTGCCAGCAGCCCGCCCAGAGGCGGGGCCAACGTCCTGACTTTC.

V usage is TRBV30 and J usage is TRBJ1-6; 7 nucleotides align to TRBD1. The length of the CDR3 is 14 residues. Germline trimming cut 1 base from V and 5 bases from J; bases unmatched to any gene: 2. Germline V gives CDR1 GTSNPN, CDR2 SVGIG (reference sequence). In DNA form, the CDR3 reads TGTGCCTGGAGTGCCGGACAGGATAATTCACCCCTCCACTTT. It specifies CAWSAGQDNSPLHF.

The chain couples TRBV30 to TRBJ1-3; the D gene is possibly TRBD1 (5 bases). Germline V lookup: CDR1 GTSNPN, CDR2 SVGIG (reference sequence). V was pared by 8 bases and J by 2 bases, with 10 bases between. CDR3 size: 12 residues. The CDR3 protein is CAGGRTGNTIYF. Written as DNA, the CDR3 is TGTGCCGGGGGACGGACTGGAAACACCATATATTTT.

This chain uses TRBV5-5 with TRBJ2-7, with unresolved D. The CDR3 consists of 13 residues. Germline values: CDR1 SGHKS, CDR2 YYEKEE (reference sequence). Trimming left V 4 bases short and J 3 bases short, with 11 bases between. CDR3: CASSLRVNYEQYF. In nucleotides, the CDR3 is TGTGCCAGCAGCCTCCGGGTGAACTACGAGCAGTACTTC.

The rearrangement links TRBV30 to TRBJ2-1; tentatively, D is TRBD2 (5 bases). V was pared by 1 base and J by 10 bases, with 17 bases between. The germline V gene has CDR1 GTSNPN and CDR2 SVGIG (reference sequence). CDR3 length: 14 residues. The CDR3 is CAWSEGSLIGEQFF. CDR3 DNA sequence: TGTGCCTGGAGTGAAGGGAGTTTGATTGGGGAGCAGTTCTTC.

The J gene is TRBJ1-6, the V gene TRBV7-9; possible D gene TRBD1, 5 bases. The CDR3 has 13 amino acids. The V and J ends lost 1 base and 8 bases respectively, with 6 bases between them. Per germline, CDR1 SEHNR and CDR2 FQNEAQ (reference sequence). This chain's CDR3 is CASSLEGDSPLHF. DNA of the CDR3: TGTGCCAGCAGCTTAGAAGGGGATTCACCCCTCCACTTT.

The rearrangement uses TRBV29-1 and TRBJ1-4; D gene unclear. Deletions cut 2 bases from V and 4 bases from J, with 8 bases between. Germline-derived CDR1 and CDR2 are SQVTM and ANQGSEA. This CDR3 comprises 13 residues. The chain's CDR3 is CSVERAGNEKLFF. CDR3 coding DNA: TGCAGCGTTGAACGAGCGGGTAATGAAAAACTGTTTTTT.

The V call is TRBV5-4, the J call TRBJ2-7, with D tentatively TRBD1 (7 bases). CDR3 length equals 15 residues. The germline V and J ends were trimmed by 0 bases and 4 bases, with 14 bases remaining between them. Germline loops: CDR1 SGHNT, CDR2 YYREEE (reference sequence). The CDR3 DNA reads TGTGCCAGCAGCTTGGATGCGGGACAGCAGTACGAGCAGTACTTC. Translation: CASSLDAGQQYEQYF.

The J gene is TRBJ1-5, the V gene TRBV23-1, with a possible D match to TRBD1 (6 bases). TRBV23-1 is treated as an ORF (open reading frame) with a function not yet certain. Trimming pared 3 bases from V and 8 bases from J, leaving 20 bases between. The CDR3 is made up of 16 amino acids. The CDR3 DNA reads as TGCGCCAGCAGTCACGCGGCACACAGGGTTCTTAAGCCCCAGCATTTT. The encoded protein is CASSHAAHRVLKPQHF.

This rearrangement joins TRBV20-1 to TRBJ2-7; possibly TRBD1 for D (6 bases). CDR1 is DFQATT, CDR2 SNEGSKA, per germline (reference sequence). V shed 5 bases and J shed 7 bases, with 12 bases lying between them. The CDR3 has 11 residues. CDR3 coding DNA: TGCAGTGCTGGGGGCTCGGCGGAGCAGTACTTC. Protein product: CSAGGSAEQYF.